One sample yielded the 9 T cell receptor beta chains listed below, sequenced in a study of regulatory T cells in long-lasting Graves disease (dated by TCRdb to 2020 to 2022). Libraries were prepared through multiplex PCR. The instrument given in TCRdb is Illumina HiSeq 4000. CDR3 regions were amplified by Arm-PCR with iRepertoire HTBI primers to construct TCR beta libraries. In TCRdb, the public reads were trimmed at Q25 with fastp and aligned with MiXCR, with productive beta chains retained. Each entry is one CDR3 protein sequence, shown with its most common DNA and genes. A total of about 560,000 distinct CDR3 sequences appear in this sample, 15% to 20% of them only once. The top ten constitute 12% of the sample. The label giving this sample's time point can be read as: newly diagnosed GD, antithyroid drugs for less than 3 months. RNA was extracted from PBMCs in TRIzol for both TCR sequencing and RNA sequencing.

These data also featured in a second study, about T cells in Graves' hyperthyroidism and ophthalmopathy.

Sequenced material: peripheral blood mononuclear cells (PBMCs), taken at new diagnosis, from a patient treated with antithyroid drugs. These receptors were taken from a man aged 18-30 years with Graves disease. Donor details come from another sample of the same person, matched by shared clones.

This clonotype was seen ten or more times. The V gene is TRBV7-2, the J gene TRBJ2-3; TRBD2 aligns across 11 bases. The CDR3 spans 15 residues. Germline-derived CDR1 and CDR2 are SGHTA and FQGNSA. Trimming cost V 3 bases and J 4 bases; bases outside gene matches: 3. In nucleotides, the CDR3 is TGTGCCAGCAGCTTGACTAGCGGGAAGGCAGATACGCAGTATTTT. This codes for CASSLTSGKADTQYF.

This clonotype was counted between two and nine times. V usage is TRBV5-1 and J usage is TRBJ2-7; 8 positions match TRBD1. Trimming cost V 4 bases and J 7 bases; bases outside gene matches: 10. The CDR3 covers 14 residues. Germline V gives CDR1 SGHRS, CDR2 YFSETQ. CDR3 loop: CASSPDREVREQYF. CDR3 DNA: TGCGCCAGCAGCCCGGACAGGGAAGTTCGGGAGCAGTACTTC.

Ten or more counts support this clonotype. This chain connects TRBV2 to TRBJ2-1; 10 bases agree with TRBD1. Germline lookup yields CDR1 SNHLY and CDR2 FYNNEI. This CDR3 has 13 amino acids. V lost 7 bases, J lost 8 bases, and 5 bases stayed unmatched. Here the CDR3 reads CASTGTGEDEQFF. The CDR3 DNA is TGTGCCAGCACCGGGACAGGGGAGGATGAGCAGTTCTTC.

This clonotype was seen a few times. The chain employs TRBV6-1 and TRBJ2-3, with 9 bases identical to TRBD2. In germline, CDR1 is MNHNS, CDR2 SASEGT. Germline trimming cut 5 bases from V and 5 bases from J; bases unmatched to any gene: 5. CDR3 length: 14 residues. This chain's CDR3 is CASSTVAGVDTQYF. Written as DNA, the CDR3 is TGTGCCAGCAGTACTGTAGCGGGAGTAGATACGCAGTATTTT.

The chain carries TRBV9 and TRBJ1-1, with 9 nucleotides matching TRBD1. V shed 0 bases, J shed 4 bases, and the junction held 7 bases outside the gene matches. The length of the CDR3 is 16 residues. Germline-derived CDR1 and CDR2 are SGDLS and YYNGEE. In DNA, the CDR3 is TGTGCCAGCAGCGTAGCTACGACAGGGGGTGTCACTGAAGCTTTCTTT. Translation gives CASSVATTGGVTEAFF.

This clonotype appeared many times. The J gene is TRBJ1-5, the V gene TRBV2; D gene ambiguous. CDR1 SNHLY and CDR2 FYNNEI come from the germline V gene. Trimming stripped 7 bases from V and 3 bases from J, with 13 bases between. The CDR3 totals 14 residues. The CDR3 protein is CASNLGYNNQPQHF. In DNA, the CDR3 is TGTGCCAGCAACTTAGGATACAACAATCAGCCCCAGCATTTT.

V is TRBV20-1 and J is TRBJ1-2, with TRBD1 as a possible D gene (6 bases). The CDR3 runs to 16 residues. Trimming pared 3 bases from V and 1 base from J, leaving 18 bases between. Germline CDR1 is DFQATT and CDR2 is SNEGSKA (reference sequence). The CDR3 sequence is CSASPSGGRLNYGYTF. CDR3 nucleotides: TGCAGTGCTAGTCCCAGTGGGGGGCGCCTTAACTATGGCTACACCTTC.

This clonotype has ten or more counts. The chain combines TRBV27 with TRBJ2-7; D not certain. V was cut by 5 bases and J by 1 base, with 12 bases left in between. The CDR3 spans 14 residues. From germline, CDR1 is MNHEY and CDR2 SMNVEV (reference sequence). CDR3 DNA sequence: TGTGCCAGCAGTCTCAAACGGGCGTCCTACGAGCAGTACTTC. It specifies CASSLKRASYEQYF.

The table lists this clonotype with a few counts. The J gene is TRBJ1-1, the V gene TRBV19; tentatively, D is TRBD1 (5 bases). Germline CDR1 is LNHDA and CDR2 is SQIVND (reference sequence). The CDR3 runs to 17 residues. The V and J ends lost 3 bases and 0 bases respectively, with 17 bases between them. As DNA, the CDR3 is TGTGCCAGTAGTATCTGGCAGGGAGTTCGCCTGAACACTGAAGCTTTCTTT. Amino acids: CASSIWQGVRLNTEAFF. Combining the CDR3 with reference TRBV19 and TRBJ1-1 gives the whole variable domain DGGITQSPKYLFRKEGQNVTLSCEQNLNHDAMYWYRQDPGQGLRLIYYSQIVNDFQKGDIAEGYSVSREKKESFPLTVTSAQKNPTAFYLCASSIWQGVRLNTEAFFGQGTRLTVV.